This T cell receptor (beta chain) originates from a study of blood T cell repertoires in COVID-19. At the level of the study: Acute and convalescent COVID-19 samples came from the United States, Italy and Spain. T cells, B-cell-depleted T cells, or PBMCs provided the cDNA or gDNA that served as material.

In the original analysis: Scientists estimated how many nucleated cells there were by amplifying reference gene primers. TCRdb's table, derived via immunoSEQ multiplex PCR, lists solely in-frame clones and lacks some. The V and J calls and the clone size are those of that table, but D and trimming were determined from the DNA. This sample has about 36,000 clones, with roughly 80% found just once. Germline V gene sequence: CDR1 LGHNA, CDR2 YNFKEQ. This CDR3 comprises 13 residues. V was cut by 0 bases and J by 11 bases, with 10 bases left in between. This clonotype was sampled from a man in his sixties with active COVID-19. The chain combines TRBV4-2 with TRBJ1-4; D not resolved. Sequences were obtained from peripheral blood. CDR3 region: CASSQELAGKLFF. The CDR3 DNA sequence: TGTGCCAGCAGCCAAGAATTGGCGGGTAAACTGTTTTTT.